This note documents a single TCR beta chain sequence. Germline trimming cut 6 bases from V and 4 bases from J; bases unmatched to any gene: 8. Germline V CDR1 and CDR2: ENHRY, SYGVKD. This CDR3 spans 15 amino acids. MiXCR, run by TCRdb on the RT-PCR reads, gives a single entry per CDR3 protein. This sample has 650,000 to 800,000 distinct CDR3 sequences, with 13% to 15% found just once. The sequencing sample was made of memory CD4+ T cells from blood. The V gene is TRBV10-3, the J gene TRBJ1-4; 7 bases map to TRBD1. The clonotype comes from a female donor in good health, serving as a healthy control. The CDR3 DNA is TGTGCCATCAGCGACCAGACAGGGCTTAATGAAAAACTGTTTTTT. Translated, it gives CAISDQTGLNEKLFF.